This T cell receptor beta chain was recovered during a study of blood T cell repertoires in COVID-19. Study summary: COVID-19 samples collected from the United States, Italy and Spain covered acute and convalescent phases. T cells, B-cell-depleted T cells, or PBMCs provided the cDNA or gDNA that served as material.

Using immunoSEQ multiplex PCR, the repertoire was profiled, and TCRdb retains in-frame clones only, with some absent. The sample records about 230,000 clones, less than 85% being singletons. In germline, CDR1 is MDHEN, CDR2 SYDVKM. V lost 8 bases to trimming and J lost 5 bases, with 16 bases between them. CDR3 length: 13 amino acids. This rearrangement joins TRBV28 to TRBJ2-7, with unresolved D. The TCR originated in a woman aged 70-85 years with active or convalescent COVID-19. Sequences were obtained from peripheral blood. The CDR3 nucleotides read TGTGCCAGCTATCTCGATGCGAGCCACGAGCAGTACTTC. Translation gives CASYLDASHEQYF.